A selection of T cell receptor beta chains follows, all from one sample in a study of technical replicates of blood from a few donors. The table came from immunoSEQ multiplex PCR; TCRdb's copy has only in-frame clones and leaves some out. The data hold approximately 85,000 clones, with roughly 94% observed a single time. The sequenced material came from T cells isolated from PBMCs. The receptors were gathered from a human donor in good health. CDR3s include the opening cysteine and the closing phenylalanine or tryptophan. D genes are given only for firm matches. Clone size, where shown, is once, few, many, or a class for clones that have expanded.

d_call: -; j_call: TRBJ1-1; v_call: TRBV27; clone_size: -; cdr3_nt: TGTGCCAGCCGAGGCCTCGGCCGGGACACTGAAGCTTTCTTT; cdr3_aa: CASRGLGRDTEAFF
d_call: TRBD1; j_call: TRBJ2-2; v_call: TRBV7-6; clone_size: -; cdr3_nt: TGTGCCAGCAGCACACGACAGGGGGGGACCGGGGAGCTGTTTTTT; cdr3_aa: CASSTRQGGTGELFF
d_call: TRBD2; j_call: TRBJ2-1; v_call: TRBV4-1; clone_size: once; cdr3_nt: TGCGCCAGCAGCCACCCGGGACTAGCGGGAGGGACCTCCTACAATGAGCAGTTCTTC; cdr3_aa: CASSHPGLAGGTSYNEQFF
d_call: -; j_call: TRBJ1-1; v_call: TRBV13; clone_size: -; cdr3_nt: TGTGCCAGCAGTAATCGGAACACTGAAGCTTTCTTT; cdr3_aa: CASSNRNTEAFF
d_call: TRBD1; j_call: TRBJ1-1; v_call: TRBV6-1; clone_size: few; cdr3_nt: TGTGCCAGCAGTGTAGACAGGGGTTATGGTGAAGCTTTCTTT; cdr3_aa: CASSVDRGYGEAFF
d_call: TRBD2; j_call: TRBJ2-7; v_call: TRBV5-6; clone_size: -; cdr3_nt: TGTGCCAGCAGCCGTCGACTAGCGGGCCACTACGAGCAGTACTTC; cdr3_aa: CASSRRLAGHYEQYF
d_call: -; j_call: TRBJ2-5; v_call: TRBV7-2; clone_size: -; cdr3_nt: TGTGCCAGCAGCTTAGCAGGGGATTGGGAGACCCAGTACTTC; cdr3_aa: CASSLAGDWETQYF
d_call: TRBD2; j_call: TRBJ2-5; v_call: TRBV5-1; clone_size: -; cdr3_nt: TGCGCCAGCAGCTTGGACTGGACTAGCGGGACAGGATACCAAGAGACCCAGTACTTC; cdr3_aa: CASSLDWTSGTGYQETQYF
d_call: -; j_call: TRBJ2-7; v_call: TRBV11-2; clone_size: -; cdr3_nt: TGTGCCAGCAGCTTAGGCCTAAGCCACGAGCAGTACTTC; cdr3_aa: CASSLGLSHEQYF
d_call: -; j_call: TRBJ2-1; v_call: TRBV25-1; clone_size: -; cdr3_nt: TGTGCCAGCAGGGACTCCAAACGTCGGAATGAGCAGTTCTTC; cdr3_aa: CASRDSKRRNEQFF
d_call: TRBD2; j_call: TRBJ2-7; v_call: TRBV6-6; clone_size: -; cdr3_nt: TGTGCCAGCAGTATACTAGCGGGGGCCTACGAGCAGTACTTC; cdr3_aa: CASSILAGAYEQYF
d_call: -; j_call: TRBJ1-1; v_call: TRBV27; clone_size: -; cdr3_nt: TGTGCCAGCAGTTCCCTAGAGCCCACGAACACTGAAGCTTTCTTT; cdr3_aa: CASSSLEPTNTEAFF
d_call: -; j_call: TRBJ1-4; v_call: TRBV5-1; clone_size: once; cdr3_nt: TGCGCCAGCAGCTTGAACGGGGATAATGAAAAACTGTTTTTT; cdr3_aa: CASSLNGDNEKLFF
d_call: -; j_call: TRBJ2-7; v_call: TRBV4-1; clone_size: -; cdr3_nt: TGCGCCAGCACCCTACACGAACAGAACTCCTACGAGCAGTACTTC; cdr3_aa: CASTLHEQNSYEQYF
d_call: -; j_call: TRBJ1-2; v_call: TRBV4-1; clone_size: -; cdr3_nt: TGCGCCAGCAGCCCTGATGGCCGGAGGGAGGTGGTCTATGGCTACACCTTC; cdr3_aa: CASSPDGRREVVYGYTF
d_call: -; j_call: TRBJ1-1; v_call: TRBV18; clone_size: -; cdr3_nt: TGTGCCAGCTCACCCCGTCGGGGGGGGACCCTTACTGAAGCTTTCTTT; cdr3_aa: CASSPRRGGTLTEAFF
d_call: TRBD1; j_call: TRBJ2-7; v_call: TRBV6-6; clone_size: -; cdr3_nt: TGTGCCAGCAGTACGAGGGGGCAAACTGGCTACGAGCAGTACTTC; cdr3_aa: CASSTRGQTGYEQYF
d_call: TRBD1; j_call: TRBJ1-1; v_call: TRBV4-1; clone_size: -; cdr3_nt: TGCGCCAGCAGCAAGGGACAGGGTCCCACTGAAGCTTTCTTT; cdr3_aa: CASSKGQGPTEAFF
d_call: -; j_call: TRBJ2-1; v_call: TRBV14; clone_size: -; cdr3_nt: TGTGCCAGCAGCCAAAAAGAGGACAGATACTCCTACAATGAGCAGTTCTTC; cdr3_aa: CASSQKEDRYSYNEQFF
d_call: TRBD1; j_call: TRBJ1-6; v_call: TRBV30; clone_size: -; cdr3_nt: TGTGCCTGGAGTGTGGACAGGGGAAGCTCACCCCTCCACTTT; cdr3_aa: CAWSVDRGSSPLHF
d_call: TRBD2; j_call: TRBJ2-1; v_call: TRBV7-2; clone_size: -; cdr3_nt: TGTGCCAGCAGCCGAGCATTGGCGGGGGGGGGAAATGAGCAGTTCTTC; cdr3_aa: CASSRALAGGGNEQFF
d_call: TRBD2; j_call: TRBJ2-5; v_call: TRBV9; clone_size: -; cdr3_nt: TGTGCCAGCAGCGGTCAGTATGCGACTAGCGGGGGCCTCCAAGAGACCCAGTACTTC; cdr3_aa: CASSGQYATSGGLQETQYF
d_call: -; j_call: TRBJ2-2; v_call: TRBV29-1; clone_size: -; cdr3_nt: TGCAGCGTTATTCGGACCGGGGAGCTGTTTTTT; cdr3_aa: CSVIRTGELFF